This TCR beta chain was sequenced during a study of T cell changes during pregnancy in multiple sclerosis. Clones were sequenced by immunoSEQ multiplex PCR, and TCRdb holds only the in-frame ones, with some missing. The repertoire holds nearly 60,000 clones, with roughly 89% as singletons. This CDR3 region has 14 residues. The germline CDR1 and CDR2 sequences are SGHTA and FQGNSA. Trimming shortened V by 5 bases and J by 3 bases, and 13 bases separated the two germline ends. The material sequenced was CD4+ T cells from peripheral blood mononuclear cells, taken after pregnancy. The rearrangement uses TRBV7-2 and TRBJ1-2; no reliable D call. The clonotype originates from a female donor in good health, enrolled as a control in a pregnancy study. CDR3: CASSPSWGDYGYTF. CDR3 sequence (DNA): TGTGCCAGCAGCCCCTCTTGGGGAGACTATGGCTACACCTTC. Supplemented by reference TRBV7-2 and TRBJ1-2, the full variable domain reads GAGVSQSPSNKVTEKGKDVELRCDPISGHTALYWYRQSLGQGLEFLIYFQGNSAPDKSGLPSDRFSAERTGGSVSTLTIQRTQQEDSAVYLCASSPSWGDYGYTFGSGTRLTVV.